The present TCR beta chain was sequenced within a study of blood T cell repertoires in COVID-19 (dated by TCRdb to 2020 to 2022). Concerning the study at large: The collaborator samples originated in the United States, Italy and Spain and spanned the acute and convalescent phases of COVID-19. The samples were drawn from two sources: the first 160 participants of the ongoing ImmuneRACE study, and 950 to 1,500 subjects contributed by 6 global collaborators. The sample metadata nearly always contained a de-identified subject ID, COVID-19 status, age in years and sex. Where available, HLA class I and class II types were taken from metadata supplied by the sample provider and were not determined by assay-based typing. The repertoires were released in a freely available public database meant as a resource for research on the immune response to SARS-CoV-2. The material from the prospective study consisted of cDNA or gDNA derived from T cells, B-cell-depleted T cells, or PBMCs. Subjects who had been exposed to COVID-19, were actively infected with it, or had recovered from it provided the deeply sampled blood TCRbeta repertoires that made up the dataset. The investigation overall reported the following: How much clinical and demographic metadata was included differed by source and by participant, and the metadata was provided uncurated.

Each collaborating institution followed its own protocols to collect whole blood in K2EDTA tubes. Collaborator samples were shipped for TCRbeta analysis as frozen whole blood, isolated PBMCs, or DNA extracted from either sample type. With regard to this clone: What this receptor recognizes is not known. No quality values exist for individual bases; no much larger clone is one base distant.

TCRbeta CDR3 regions were amplified from genomic DNA using the immunoSEQ Assay, a bias-controlled multiplex PCR. The paper's processing steps were these. Within the assay, amplification of reference gene primers was used to estimate how many nucleated cells each sample contained. To quantify the absolute abundance of each unique TCRbeta CDR3 rearrangement, sequence reads were collapsed and filtered. Productive Simpson clonality was computed per sample as the square root of Simpson's diversity index over productive rearrangements. The clones in this table, taken by TCRdb from immuneACCESS, are in-frame only. Not every clone is retained; where verified, under half of the shortfall comes from an unresolved V gene, and the cause of the rest is unknown. The DNA was the basis for D and trimming; V, J and clone size are from that table. Here the sample has about 120,000 clones; more than 80% occur a single time. 25% to 35% of the sample is in the top ten clones.

V sheds 1 base and J sheds 7 bases, leaving 31 bases between their ends. The germline V gene yields MDHEN for CDR1 and SYDVKM for CDR2. The CDR3 spans 21 residues, from the cysteine through the phenylalanine. This entry keeps only the CDR3 DNA: 63 bases, framed from base 1. The chain employs TRBV28 and TRBJ1-4; the D gene is perhaps TRBD1, from 6 matching bases. What was sequenced was peripheral blood. The sequence was obtained from a man aged 70-80 years with active or convalescent COVID-19. The nucleotide sequence reads TGTGCCAGCAGTTTATATGGGAGGGGCAGGGGTGTACTACTAGGGAGTGAAAAACTGTTTTTT. It translates to CASSLYGRGRGVLLGSEKLFF.